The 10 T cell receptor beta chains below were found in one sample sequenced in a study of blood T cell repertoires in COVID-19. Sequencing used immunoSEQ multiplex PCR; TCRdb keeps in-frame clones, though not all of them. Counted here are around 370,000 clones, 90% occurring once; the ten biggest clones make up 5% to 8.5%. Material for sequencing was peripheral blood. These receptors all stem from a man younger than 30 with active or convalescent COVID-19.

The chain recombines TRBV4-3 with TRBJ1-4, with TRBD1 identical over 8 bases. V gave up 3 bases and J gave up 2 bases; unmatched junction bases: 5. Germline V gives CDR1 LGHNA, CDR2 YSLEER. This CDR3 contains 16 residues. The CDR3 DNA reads TGCGCCAGCAGCCACCCACAGGGGGGGACTAATGAAAAACTGTTTTTT. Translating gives CASSHPQGGTNEKLFF.

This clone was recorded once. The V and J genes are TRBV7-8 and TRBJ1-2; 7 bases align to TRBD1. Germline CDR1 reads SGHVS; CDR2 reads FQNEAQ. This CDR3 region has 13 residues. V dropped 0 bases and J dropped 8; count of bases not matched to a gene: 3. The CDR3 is CASSLATGNGYTF. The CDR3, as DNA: TGTGCCAGCAGCTTAGCGACAGGGAACGGCTACACCTTC. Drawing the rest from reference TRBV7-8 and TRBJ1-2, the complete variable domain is GAGVSQSPRYKVAKRGQDVALRCDPISGHVSLFWYQQALGQGPEFLTYFQNEAQLDKSGLPSDRFFAERPEGSVSTLKIQRTQQEDSAVYLCASSLATGNGYTFGSGTRLTVV.

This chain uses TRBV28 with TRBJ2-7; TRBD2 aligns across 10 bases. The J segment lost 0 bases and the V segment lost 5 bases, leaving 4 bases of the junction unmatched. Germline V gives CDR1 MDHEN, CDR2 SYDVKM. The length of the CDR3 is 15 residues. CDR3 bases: TGTGCCAGCAGTCGGACTAGCGGACCCTCCTACGAGCAGTACTTC. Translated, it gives CASSRTSGPSYEQYF.

CDR3 DNA sequence: TGTGCCAGCGATAAAAGTCTAACCTCAGGCTTAACTGAAGCTTTCTTT. Encoded protein: CASDKSLTSGLTEAFF. This chain uses TRBV27 with TRBJ1-1; unclear D gene. Germline CDR1 and CDR2: MNHEY and SMNVEV (reference sequence). This CDR3 is 16 amino acids long. V was trimmed by 8 bases and J by 5 bases, leaving 24 bases between them.

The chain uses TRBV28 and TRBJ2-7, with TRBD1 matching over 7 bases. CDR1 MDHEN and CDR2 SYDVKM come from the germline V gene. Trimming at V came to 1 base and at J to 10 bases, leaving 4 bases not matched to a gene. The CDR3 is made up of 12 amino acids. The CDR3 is CASSLLTGEQYF. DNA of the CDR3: TGTGCCAGCAGTTTATTAACAGGGGAACAGTACTTC.

Here the CDR3 reads CASSVGTLKTKNIQYF. CDR3 bases: TGTGCCAGTAGTGTCGGGACACTGAAAACCAAAAACATTCAGTACTTC. J is TRBJ2-4 and V is TRBV19, with D perhaps matching TRBD1 (6 bases). Per the germline V gene, CDR1 is LNHDA and CDR2 is SQIVND (reference sequence). V was shortened by 5 bases and J by 2 bases, with 16 bases between the two germline ends. The CDR3 runs 16 residues.

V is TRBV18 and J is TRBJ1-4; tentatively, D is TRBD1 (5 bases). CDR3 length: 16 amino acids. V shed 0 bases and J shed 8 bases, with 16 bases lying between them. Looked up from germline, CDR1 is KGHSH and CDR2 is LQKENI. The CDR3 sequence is CASSPPNGAFEEKLFF. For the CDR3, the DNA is TGTGCCAGCTCACCACCGAATGGGGCTTTCGAGGAAAAACTGTTTTTT.

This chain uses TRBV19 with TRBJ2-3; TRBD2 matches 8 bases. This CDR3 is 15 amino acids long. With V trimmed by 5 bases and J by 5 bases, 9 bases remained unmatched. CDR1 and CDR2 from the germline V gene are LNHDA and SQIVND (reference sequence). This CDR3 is CASSPRFSGKDTQYF. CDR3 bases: TGTGCCAGTAGTCCCCGGTTTAGCGGGAAAGATACGCAGTATTTT. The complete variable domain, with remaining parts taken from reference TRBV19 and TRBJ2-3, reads DGGITQSPKYLFRKEGQNVTLSCEQNLNHDAMYWYRQDPGQGLRLIYYSQIVNDFQKGDIAEGYSVSREKKESFPLTVTSAQKNPTAFYLCASSPRFSGKDTQYFGPGTRLTVL.

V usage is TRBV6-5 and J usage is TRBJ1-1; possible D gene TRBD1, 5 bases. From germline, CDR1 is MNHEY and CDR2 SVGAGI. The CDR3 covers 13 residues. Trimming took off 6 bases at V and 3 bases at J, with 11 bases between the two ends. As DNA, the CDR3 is TGTGCCAGCAGCCCCGGGGGGGACACTGAAGCTTTCTTT. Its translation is CASSPGGDTEAFF.

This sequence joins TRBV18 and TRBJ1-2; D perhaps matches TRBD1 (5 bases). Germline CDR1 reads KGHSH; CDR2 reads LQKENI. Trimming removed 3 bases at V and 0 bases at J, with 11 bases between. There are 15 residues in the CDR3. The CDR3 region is CASSPQTASNYGYTF. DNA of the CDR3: TGTGCCAGCTCACCCCAGACAGCCTCTAACTATGGCTACACCTTC.